The T cell receptor (beta chain) under discussion was sequenced for a study of T-cell memory formation after mild COVID-19. This clonotype came up many times. Its antigen is still unknown. V lost 7 bases and J 3 bases, leaving 19 bases between the germline ends. The CDR3 spans 15 residues. Sample barcodes and UMIs were carried by the TCR alpha and TCR beta cDNA libraries that 5'RACE generated with constant-segment primers. TCRdb reanalysed the 5' RACE reads using MiXCR and keeps one entry per CDR3 protein. Of about 150,000 distinct CDR3 sequences listed, 5.5% to 7% are singletons. Regarding the study as a whole: Nothing showed for sure that second-wave clones peaking on day 37 were SARS-CoV-2 specific. The main location of contracting CD4+ clones was CM and EM, and that of contracting CD8+ clones was EMRA. Pre-infection memory carried some responding clones, suggesting that cross-reactive memory joined.

The chain uses TRBV12-3 or TRBV12-4 and TRBJ2-7; D could derive from TRBD1 or TRBD2 (6 bases each). This TCR was sampled from an adult woman who had mild COVID-19 (a few samples of this study predate the infection). Cell type and time point are not known. Sequencing was performed on PBMCs or a T cell subset sorted from them (not recorded which). CDR3 protein: CASTQRGANIYEQYF. For the CDR3, the DNA is TGTGCCAGCACCCAAAGGGGGGCAAACATCTACGAGCAGTACTTC.